This passage covers 15 T cell receptor beta chains from one sample sequenced in a study of cytomegalovirus exposure and HLA in healthy donors. With 60 Vbeta and 13 Jbeta primers, the PCR was carried out. TCRdb keeps only in-frame clones here, not all; method: immunoSEQ multiplex PCR. The sample comprises around 180,000 clones, over 75% of which are singletons, and around 0.25% rests with the top ten. The sample consisted of PBMCs. The receptors derive from a girl in the first two years of life in good health and CMV-seronegative.

The chain has TRBV18 and TRBJ2-3, with TRBD1 matching 9 bases. V trimming: 2 bases; J trimming: 6 bases; junction bases outside the gene matches: 3. Germline V gene sequence: CDR1 KGHSH, CDR2 LQKENI. The CDR3 loop spans 14 amino acids. CDR3: CASSPGQGRDTQYF. DNA of the CDR3: TGTGCCAGCTCACCAGGACAGGGGCGCGATACGCAGTATTTT.

The rearrangement uses TRBV10-3 and TRBJ2-1; D is unclear. This CDR3 comprises 11 residues. Trimming took off 5 bases at V and 8 bases at J, with 7 bases between the two ends. Per the germline V gene, CDR1 is ENHRY and CDR2 is SYGVKD. CDR3: CAISLSDEQFF. CDR3 nucleotide sequence: TGTGCCATCAGTCTTTCGGATGAGCAGTTCTTC.

This rearrangement joins TRBV7-2 to TRBJ1-4; D is undetermined. Germline CDR1 and CDR2: SGHTA and FQGNSA. Trimming removed 5 bases at V and 7 bases at J, with 11 bases between. This CDR3 contains 13 residues. CDR3: CASSLQRGEKLFF. CDR3 nucleotides: TGTGCCAGCAGCCTCCAGCGAGGTGAAAAACTGTTTTTT.

This clone was recorded a few times. The V gene is TRBV16, the J gene TRBJ2-7; 7 bases are a match to TRBD1. CDR3 length: 13 amino acids. Per germline, CDR1 KGHSY and CDR2 FQNENV. With V trimmed by 5 bases and J by 6 bases, 7 bases remained unmatched. This CDR3 is CASSRQGRGEQYF. DNA of the CDR3: TGTGCCAGCAGCAGACAGGGTCGGGGCGAGCAGTACTTC.

In its sample, this clone was seen once. The V and J genes are TRBV25-1 and TRBJ2-5; 12 bases align to TRBD2. This CDR3 comprises 16 residues. V dropped 1 base and J dropped 5; count of bases not matched to a gene: 5. Germline V gives CDR1 MGHDK, CDR2 SYGVNS. CDR3 amino acids: CASSEFLAGGPETQYF. The CDR3 bases are TGTGCCAGCAGTGAATTTCTAGCGGGGGGGCCGGAGACCCAGTACTTC.

This clone was found a few times. Sequence at one end of the junction differs from germline and may be a read error. The chain links TRBV7-9 to TRBJ2-1, with 12 bases aligning to TRBD2. The CDR3 consists of 16 residues. Looked up from germline, CDR1 is SEHNR and CDR2 is FQNEAQ (reference sequence). This CDR3 reads CSSSQSLAGGYNEQFF. The CDR3 nucleotides are TGTTCCAGCAGTCAGTCACTAGCGGGAGGATACAATGAGCAGTTCTTC.

The rearrangement links TRBV7-9 to TRBJ1-1; unclear D gene. Per the germline V gene, CDR1 is SEHNR and CDR2 is FQNEAQ (reference sequence). Trimming stripped 5 bases from V and 1 base from J, with 5 bases between. This CDR3 has 12 residues. The CDR3 is CASSGGNTEAFF. The CDR3 coding sequence is TGTGCCAGCAGCGGCGGGAACACTGAAGCTTTCTTT.

Comments on this clone: This CDR3 is also generated by other DNA sequences in the sample. This chain connects TRBV9 to TRBJ1-4; 8 nucleotides agree with TRBD1. J gave up 4 bases and V 2 bases, and 4 bases lay outside the gene matches. Germline assignment: CDR1 SGDLS and CDR2 YYNGEE. CDR3 length: 15 amino acids. CDR3 sequence: CASSVGTGGNEKLFF. In DNA form, the CDR3 reads TGTGCCAGCAGCGTTGGGACAGGAGGTAATGAAAAACTGTTTTTT.

The chain uses TRBV13 and TRBJ2-1; 7 positions match TRBD1. Looked up from germline, CDR1 is PRHDT and CDR2 is FYEKMQ (reference sequence). This CDR3 region has 14 residues. After removal of 5 bases from V and 7 bases from J, the junction contained 8 bases not matched to a gene. The CDR3 bases are TGTGCCAGCAGCGTGCGACAGGGTGGGAATGAGCAGTTCTTC. Its translation: CASSVRQGGNEQFF.

The V gene is TRBV6-5, the J gene TRBJ1-6; tentatively, D is TRBD1 (6 bases). The CDR3 has 14 amino acids. Germline V lookup: CDR1 MNHEY, CDR2 SVGAGI. V was shortened by 2 bases and J by 10 bases, with 12 bases between the two germline ends. The CDR3 is CASSYRGRGSPLHF. CDR3 nucleotides: TGTGCCAGCAGTTACAGGGGGAGGGGATCACCCCTCCACTTT.

The rearrangement joins TRBV11-1 to TRBJ2-7, with 7 nucleotides matching TRBD2. CDR1 and CDR2 (germline): SGHAT, FQDESV (reference sequence). The CDR3 totals 15 residues. V trimming: 2 bases; J trimming: 2 bases; junction bases outside the gene matches: 6. CDR3 bases: TGTGCCAGCAGCTTACACGCGGGGGTGACCTACGAGCAGTACTTC. Translated: CASSLHAGVTYEQYF.

This rearrangement joins TRBV14 to TRBJ2-5; 7 positions agree with TRBD2. Per the germline V gene, CDR1 is SGHDN and CDR2 is FVKESK. The CDR3 spans 16 residues. V lost 0 bases and J lost 3; bases outside the gene matches: 7. The CDR3 spells CASSQDRGGGEETQYF. CDR3 DNA sequence: TGTGCCAGCAGCCAAGATCGGGGCGGGGGTGAAGAGACCCAGTACTTC.

V is TRBV4-3 and J is TRBJ2-7, with 8 bases aligning to TRBD2. The ends lost 0 bases at V and 7 bases at J; junction bases unmatched: 11. The germline CDR1 and CDR2 sequences are LGHNA and YSLEER. This CDR3 is 16 amino acids long. CDR3 loop: CASSQDLGLGGEEQYF. The CDR3 DNA sequence: TGCGCCAGCAGCCAAGATTTGGGACTAGGCGGGGAAGAGCAGTACTTC.

This chain uses TRBV6-5 with TRBJ1-5; perhaps TRBD1 as D (5 bases). Germline V lookup: CDR1 MNHEY, CDR2 SVGAGI. CDR3 length equals 13 residues. V lost 4 bases, J lost 5 bases, and 9 bases lay in between. The CDR3 protein is CASSSRDDQPQHF. The DNA of the CDR3 is TGTGCCAGCAGTTCGCGGGACGATCAGCCCCAGCATTTT.

The chain is built from TRBV10-3 and TRBJ1-5, with 12 bases that match TRBD1. The J segment lost 6 bases and the V segment lost 10 bases, leaving 7 bases of the junction unmatched. CDR1 is ENHRY and CDR2 is SYGVKD in the germline V gene. The length of the CDR3 is 14 residues. In DNA form, the CDR3 reads TGTGCCAGTTCAGGGGGACAGGGGGCTCAGCCCCAGCATTTT. This gives the protein CASSGGQGAQPQHF.